Sequencing of this T cell receptor (beta chain) was carried out in a study of shared clonotypes between healthy human individuals. At the level of the study: A couple of women and three men aged 18 to 49 made up the donors. The study used three CD4 naive, three CD4 memory, two CD8 naive and one CD8 memory plate per donor. The study's findings and limits: An anticipated effect of sequencing depth on clonotype sharing among donors was recognized.

CDR1 is LNHNV and CDR2 is YYDKDF in the germline V gene (reference sequence). This CDR3 has 15 residues. J gave up 5 bases and V 1 base, and 7 bases lay outside the gene matches. Assay: immunoSEQ multiplex PCR; the TCRdb copy retains only in-frame clones and omits some. The repertoire holds millions of clones, 90% to 95% seen once, with approximately 0.13% in the top ten. This clone was counted a single time. Its target is not known. The rearrangement uses TRBV15 and TRBJ2-5; 7 bases agree with TRBD1. The sequence was collected from a man between 18 and 29 years old in good health. Material: naive CD4+ T cells sorted from blood. Specified subset: CD45RA+ positively selected. The CDR3 nucleotides read TGTGCCACCAGCAGAGGGGTAGGGGGCATGGAGACCCAGTACTTC. Translated: CATSRGVGGMETQYF.